This T cell receptor (beta chain) was profiled in a study of blood T cells in healthy people across ages. CDR3 length: 11 amino acids. CDR1 is SQVTM and CDR2 is ANQGSEA in the germline V gene. Combining a sample-barcoded 5' primer with a J-beta primer mix, a second PCR ran for roughly 7 to 12 cycles. One entry per CDR3 protein, called by TCRdb with MiXCR from the 5' RACE reads. The table has more than 500,000 distinct CDR3 sequences, approximately 30% seen once; the top ten hold approximately 17%. This sequence originates from a woman in her 70s in good health. V and J are TRBV29-1 and TRBJ2-5; D is unresolved. The closer fit of TRBJ2-7 to the DNA end suggests the J call may be wrong. Material for sequencing was blood. Written as DNA, the CDR3 is TGCAGCGTGGTAGGCATCCACGAGCAGTACTTC. Residues: CSVVGIHEQYF.